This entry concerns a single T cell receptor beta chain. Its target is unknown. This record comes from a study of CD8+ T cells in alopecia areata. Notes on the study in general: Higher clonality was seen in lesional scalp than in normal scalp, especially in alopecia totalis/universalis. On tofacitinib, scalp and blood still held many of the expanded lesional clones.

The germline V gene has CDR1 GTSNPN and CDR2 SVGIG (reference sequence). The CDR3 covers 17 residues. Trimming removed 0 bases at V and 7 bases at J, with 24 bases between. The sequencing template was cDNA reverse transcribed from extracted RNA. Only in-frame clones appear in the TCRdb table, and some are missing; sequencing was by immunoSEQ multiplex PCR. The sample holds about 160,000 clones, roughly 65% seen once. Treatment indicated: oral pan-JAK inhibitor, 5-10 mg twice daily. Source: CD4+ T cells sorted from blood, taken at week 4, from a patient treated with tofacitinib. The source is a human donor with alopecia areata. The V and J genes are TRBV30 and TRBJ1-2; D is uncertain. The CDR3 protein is CAWSVLGIRPGRPGYTF. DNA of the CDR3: TGTGCCTGGAGTGTTTTGGGTATTCGGCCCGGCCGGCCTGGCTACACCTTC.